The 13 T cell receptor beta chains listed next were all sequenced from one sample in a study of shared T cell receptors in the human thymus (dated by TCRdb to 2020 to 2022). Library creation used the immunoSEQ multiplex PCR assay. Drawn from immuneACCESS, this table holds only the in-frame rearrangements with V and J called that TCRdb kept. Clones are partly lost; checked studies trace under half to an unresolved V gene and leave the rest unexplained. For this sample there are roughly 560,000 clones; about four fifths appear just once. Less than 0.015% of the sample belongs to the ten largest clones. The sample was also reused in another study, on human thymus T cells.

Material for sequencing was thymocytes. These receptors were taken from a boy under three years old with a congenital heart defect. Donor details come from another sample of the same person, matched by shared clones.

The chain employs TRBV5-5 and TRBJ2-3; 8 positions match TRBD1. CDR3 size: 15 residues. The germline V gene encodes CDR1 SGHKS and CDR2 YYEKEE (reference sequence). V lost 3 bases to trimming and J lost 4 bases; unmatched junction nucleotides: 7. CDR3 protein: CASSSRTGLPDTQYF. DNA of the CDR3: TGTGCCAGCAGCTCCCGGACAGGGCTCCCAGATACGCAGTATTTT.

CDR3 in amino acids: CASSLEGTGRWIGYEQYF. CDR3 coding DNA: TGTGCCAGCAGCTTAGAGGGGACAGGACGATGGATTGGGTACGAGCAGTACTTC. The chain uses TRBV7-8 and TRBJ2-7; TRBD1 agrees at 8 bases. The CDR3 is made up of 18 amino acids. The V gene end was trimmed by 1 base and the J gene end by 4 bases; junction bases not matched to a gene: 15. Per germline, CDR1 SGHVS and CDR2 FQNEAQ.

The chain recombines TRBV27 with TRBJ2-5; maybe TRBD1 (6 bases). The end of the DNA is better explained by TRBJ2-7, so the J call may be wrong. Germline assignment: CDR1 MNHEY and CDR2 SMNVEV (reference sequence). The CDR3 loop spans 13 amino acids. The CDR3 protein is CASSWARGYEQYF. CDR3 DNA sequence: TGTGCCAGCAGTTGGGCCAGGGGTTACGAGCAGTACTTC.

The chain combines TRBV29-1 with TRBJ2-5; 8 bases are a match to TRBD2. In germline, CDR1 is SQVTM, CDR2 ANQGSEA. J was trimmed by 1 base and V by 4 bases; bases with no gene match: 5. The CDR3 covers 14 residues. The CDR3 protein is CSVGGLAGQETQYF. CDR3 DNA: TGCAGCGTTGGGGGGCTAGCGGGCCAAGAGACCCAGTACTTC.

This clone was counted a few times. The chain carries TRBV29-1 and TRBJ1-1, with 7 bases that match TRBD1. V shed 3 bases, J shed 2 bases, and the junction held 15 bases outside the gene matches. Per the germline V gene, CDR1 is SQVTM and CDR2 is ANQGSEA. The CDR3 covers 17 residues. The CDR3: CSVEPSHSRGVNTEAFF. The CDR3 nucleotides are TGCAGCGTTGAGCCGTCCCACTCCAGGGGGGTAAACACTGAAGCTTTCTTT.

CDR3 in DNA: TGTGCCAGTAGTATTTGGACAGGTGGTCGGCAGCCCCAGCATTTT. Amino acid sequence: CASSIWTGGRQPQHF. The chain has TRBV19 and TRBJ1-5; TRBD1 agrees at 7 bases. In germline, CDR1 is LNHDA, CDR2 SQIVND (reference sequence). Trimming at V came to 3 bases and at J to 7 bases, leaving 9 bases not matched to a gene. The CDR3 has 15 amino acids.

This CDR3 is CASSQARTGYMTDTQYF. For the CDR3, the DNA is TGCGCCAGCAGCCAAGCCAGGACAGGGTATATGACAGATACGCAGTATTTT. The chain is built from TRBV4-3 and TRBJ2-3; 8 bases agree with TRBD1. The J segment lost 3 bases and the V segment lost 1 base, leaving 9 bases of the junction unmatched. In germline, CDR1 is LGHNA, CDR2 YSLEER. The CDR3 runs to 17 residues.

This clone was detected only once. The chain recombines TRBV6-5 with TRBJ2-7, with 10 bases lining up with TRBD1. Germline values: CDR1 MNHEY, CDR2 SVGAGI. V lost 0 bases, J lost 6 bases, and 5 bases stayed unmatched. The CDR3 runs to 15 residues. CDR3 bases: TGTGCCAGCAGTTACTCACGGGACAGGGGTGGCGAGCAGTACTTC. Amino acid sequence: CASSYSRDRGGEQYF.

The V call is TRBV5-1, the J call TRBJ2-5; TRBD2 matches at 13 bases. Per the germline V gene, CDR1 is SGHRS and CDR2 is YFSETQ. The CDR3 is 17 amino acids. After removal of 3 bases from V and 3 bases from J, the junction contained 8 bases not matched to a gene. The CDR3 DNA reads TGCGCCAGCAGCTCGTGCGGACTAGCGGGAGTTAAAGAGACCCAGTACTTC. It is translated as CASSSCGLAGVKETQYF.

The chain combines TRBV7-3 with TRBJ2-2; a weak D match, TRBD2 (5 bases). Germline CDR1 SGHTA, CDR2 FQGTGA. This CDR3 contains 15 residues. Trimming took 0 bases from V and 4 from J, leaving 9 bases between them. As DNA, the CDR3 is TGTGCCAGCAGCTTAACGGGAGTGGCCACCGGGGAGCTGTTTTTT. Translated, it gives CASSLTGVATGELFF.

This chain connects TRBV4-2 to TRBJ2-7, with TRBD1 matching 11 bases. With 4 bases clipped from V and 5 bases from J, the junction kept 4 bases outside the gene matches. This CDR3 region has 14 residues. Germline loops: CDR1 LGHNA, CDR2 YNFKEQ. CDR3: CASSPGQGAHEQYF. Written as DNA, the CDR3 is TGTGCCAGCAGCCCAGGACAGGGGGCCCACGAGCAGTACTTC.

This chain links TRBV4-2 with TRBJ2-1; 7 nucleotides align to TRBD1. This CDR3 comprises 17 residues. Germline lookup yields CDR1 LGHNA and CDR2 YNFKEQ. Trimming took 3 bases from V and 2 from J; bases not matched to a gene: 10. This CDR3 is CASSQPPGQEPYNEQFF. As DNA, the CDR3 is TGTGCCAGCAGCCAGCCTCCCGGACAGGAACCCTACAATGAGCAGTTCTTC.

This clone was counted a single time. V usage is TRBV4-3 and J usage is TRBJ2-5, with TRBD2 matching over 10 bases. Germline-derived CDR1 and CDR2 are LGHNA and YSLEER. The CDR3 runs 16 residues. V dropped 1 base and J dropped 5; count of bases not matched to a gene: 7. DNA of the CDR3: TGCGCCAGCAGCCAAGCCCGAGCGGGAGGGGGGGAGACCCAGTACTTC. Amino acids: CASSQARAGGGETQYF.